These 19 T cell receptor beta chains share one sample of origin, sequenced in a study of blood T cell repertoires in COVID-19. This table comes from immunoSEQ multiplex PCR, and its TCRdb copy is limited to in-frame clones, with some not included. The table shows around 180,000 clones, with about 90% occurring only once. The sample comprised peripheral blood. Every receptor here comes from a man aged 65 to 85 with active or convalescent COVID-19.

This clone appeared a few times. The chain links TRBV24-1 to TRBJ1-2; D gene ambiguous. Between the trimmed V and J ends, which lost 2 bases and 4 bases, there was a span of 7 bases. This CDR3 contains 13 residues. Germline values: CDR1 KGHDR, CDR2 SFDVKD. CDR3 bases: TGTGCCACCAGTGATTCGACGGGCTATGGCTACACCTTC. Its protein product is CATSDSTGYGYTF.

This clone was seen ten or more times. The chain recombines TRBV5-5 with TRBJ1-1; tentative D call: TRBD1 (5 bases). The ends were cut back, 0 bases at V and 2 bases at J, with 8 bases in the middle. Germline V gene data show CDR1 as SGHKS and CDR2 as YYEKEE (reference sequence). This CDR3 has 14 amino acids. The CDR3 spells CASSLATGNTEAFF. In DNA, the CDR3 is TGTGCCAGCAGCTTGGCCACAGGAAACACTGAAGCTTTCTTT.

As concerns this clone: A junction end diverges from the germline sequence, so it may reflect a read error. The rearrangement links TRBV5-4 to TRBJ1-2; no definite D call. The CDR3 has 12 amino acids. CDR1 SGHNT and CDR2 YYREEE come from the germline V gene (reference sequence). The CDR3 is CASSAPRLPVLF. The DNA of the CDR3 is TGTGCCAGCAGCGCCCCGAGACTGCCAGTTCTCTTC.

This chain joins TRBV29-1 and TRBJ2-1; no clear D gene. The germline CDR1 and CDR2 sequences are SQVTM and ANQGSEA. The ends were cut back, 4 bases at V and 1 base at J, with 8 bases in the middle. The CDR3 is 13 residues long. CDR3: CSVVSGSYNEQFF. The CDR3 coding sequence is TGCAGCGTTGTTTCAGGTTCCTACAATGAGCAGTTCTTC.

This clone was observed a few times. V and J are TRBV20-1 and TRBJ1-6; perhaps TRBD1 as D (5 bases). This CDR3 is 14 amino acids long. From germline, CDR1 is DFQATT and CDR2 SNEGSKA (reference sequence). Between the trimmed V and J ends, which lost 3 bases and 5 bases, there was a span of 11 bases. The CDR3 sequence: CSASRGTDNSPLHF. For the CDR3, the DNA is TGCAGTGCTAGTCGGGGGACGGATAATTCACCCCTCCACTTT.

The CDR3 sequence: CSVPGSLNTEAFF. In DNA form, the CDR3 reads TGCAGCGTCCCCGGGAGTCTGAACACTGAAGCTTTCTTT. The J gene is TRBJ1-1, the V gene TRBV29-1, with D unclear. V lost 6 bases and J lost 0, with 11 bases in between. This CDR3 region has 13 residues. CDR1 SQVTM and CDR2 ANQGSEA come from the germline V gene.

The rearrangement links TRBV18 to TRBJ1-2; the match to TRBD1 covers 10 bases. CDR3 length equals 15 residues. Germline loops: CDR1 KGHSH, CDR2 LQKENI. The trim removed 3 bases at V and 6 bases at J, leaving 7 bases unmatched. The CDR3 region is CASSPLTGGADGYTF. DNA for the CDR3: TGTGCCAGCTCACCGTTGACAGGGGGCGCAGATGGCTACACCTTC.

CDR3: CASSLVPGEKLFF. CDR3 coding DNA: TGTGCCAGCAGTTTAGTACCGGGTGAAAAACTGTTTTTT. The chain links TRBV12-3 or TRBV12-4 to TRBJ1-4, with D unclear. The CDR3 loop spans 13 amino acids. Trimming took 1 base from V and 7 from J, leaving 7 bases between them.

The CDR3 is CASSVDGRRRGETQYF. Here the CDR3 DNA reads TGTGCCAGCAGCGTAGACGGGAGGAGGAGGGGCGAGACCCAGTACTTC. This chain joins TRBV9 and TRBJ2-5, with TRBD2 matching over 7 bases. V lost 0 bases and J lost 5; bases outside the gene matches: 10. From germline, CDR1 is SGDLS and CDR2 YYNGEE. There are 16 residues in the CDR3.

V gene TRBV3-1 (or the pseudogene TRBV3-2) combines with J gene TRBJ2-1; D not resolved. The CDR3 is 15 amino acids. Trimming cost V 0 bases and J 4 bases, with 10 bases left between them. Germline CDR1 is LGHDT and CDR2 is YNNKEL (reference sequence). The DNA for the CDR3 is TGTGCCAGCAGCCAAGATCTCACTGCGTACAATGAGCAGTTCTTC. Residues: CASSQDLTAYNEQFF.

J is TRBJ2-7 and V is TRBV7-9; 10 bases fit TRBD2. The CDR3 has 19 amino acids. CDR1 is SEHNR, CDR2 FQNEAQ, per germline (reference sequence). The V gene end was trimmed by 5 bases and the J gene end by 2 bases; junction bases not matched to a gene: 18. CDR3 sequence: CASSRDIATSGWNAYEQYF. In DNA form, the CDR3 reads TGTGCCAGCAGCCGAGATATAGCGACTAGCGGGTGGAACGCCTACGAGCAGTACTTC.

The genes are TRBV7-3 and TRBJ2-2, with TRBD2 as a possible D gene (5 bases). CDR3 size: 13 residues. Germline V gives CDR1 SGHTA, CDR2 FQGTGA. In DNA, the CDR3 is TGTGCGTCGGGAAGAATGAACACCGGGGAGCTGTTTTTT. Residues: CASGRMNTGELFF.

The CDR3 sequence: CASSYSGQVWVNTEAFF. Written as DNA, the CDR3 is TGTGCCAGCAGTTACTCGGGTCAGGTCTGGGTGAACACTGAAGCTTTCTTT. V is TRBV6-2 or TRBV6-3 and J is TRBJ1-1, with no clear D. The CDR3 sequence is 17 residues long. CDR1 and CDR2 from the germline V gene are MNHEY and SVGEGT. V was pared by 0 bases and J by 0 bases, with 14 bases between.

The chain couples TRBV10-3 to TRBJ1-6; D not resolved. Germline lookup yields CDR1 ENHRY and CDR2 SYGVKD. This CDR3 spans 18 amino acids. V gave up 8 bases and J gave up 0 bases, with 20 bases separating them. In DNA, the CDR3 is TGTGCCATCGGCGGAGGGCTTCTCGGGAACTCCTATAATTCACCCCTCCACTTT. Amino acids: CAIGGGLLGNSYNSPLHF.

The chain links TRBV28 to TRBJ1-4; the D is unclear. Germline V CDR1 and CDR2: MDHEN, SYDVKM. The CDR3 runs 16 residues. Trimming took off 6 bases at V and 5 bases at J, with 19 bases between the two ends. DNA of the CDR3: TGTGCCAGCAGAGACGGGAGTGGGAGATGGAATGAAAAACTGTTTTTT. Residues: CASRDGSGRWNEKLFF.

The rearrangement uses TRBV2 and TRBJ1-1; 8 nucleotides agree with TRBD1. The CDR3 sequence is 14 residues long. Germline V gene lookup returns CDR1 SNHLY and CDR2 FYNNEI. V lost 7 bases and J lost 4; bases outside the gene matches: 8. CDR3 coding DNA: TGTGCCAGCACCCCGGACAGGGTGAGCACTGAAGCTTTCTTT. It is translated as CASTPDRVSTEAFF.

This sequence joins TRBV20-1 and TRBJ1-2; unclear D gene. Germline lookup yields CDR1 DFQATT and CDR2 SNEGSKA (reference sequence). V lost 6 bases and J 7 bases, leaving 12 bases between the germline ends. This CDR3 comprises 11 residues. The chain's CDR3 is CSAFGLFGYTF. The CDR3 DNA sequence: TGCAGTGCCTTCGGACTTTTTGGCTACACCTTC.

The rearrangement uses TRBV7-9 and TRBJ1-3; tentative D call: TRBD1 (5 bases). Trimming took off 2 bases at V and 3 bases at J, with 11 bases between the two ends. This CDR3 contains 15 residues. Germline V gives CDR1 SEHNR, CDR2 FQNEAQ (reference sequence). The DNA of the CDR3 is TGTGCCAGCAGCTTACTAGGGGTGCTTGGAAACACCATATATTTT. Amino acid sequence: CASSLLGVLGNTIYF.

This clone has a handful of counts. The chain carries TRBV28 and TRBJ1-2, with D unresolved. Trimming removed 8 bases from V and 4 bases from J, with 17 bases in between. Germline-derived CDR1 and CDR2 are MDHEN and SYDVKM. The CDR3 loop spans 14 amino acids. This CDR3 is CASSLTGRLYGYTF. CDR3 bases: TGTGCCAGCTCCCTCACGGGGAGGCTCTATGGCTACACCTTC.